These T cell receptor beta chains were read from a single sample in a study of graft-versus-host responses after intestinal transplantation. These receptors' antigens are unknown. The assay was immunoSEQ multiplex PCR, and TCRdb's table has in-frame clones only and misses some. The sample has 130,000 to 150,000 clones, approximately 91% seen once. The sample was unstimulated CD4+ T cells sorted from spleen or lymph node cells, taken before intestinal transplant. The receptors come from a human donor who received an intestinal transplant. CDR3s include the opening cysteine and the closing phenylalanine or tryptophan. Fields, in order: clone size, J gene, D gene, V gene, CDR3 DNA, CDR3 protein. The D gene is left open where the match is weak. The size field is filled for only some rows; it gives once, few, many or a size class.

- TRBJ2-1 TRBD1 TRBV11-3 TGTGCCAGCAGCTTAGGGGACAGGGAGCAGTTCTTC CASSLGDREQFF
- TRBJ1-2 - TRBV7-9 TGTGCCAGCAGCTTCTCAGGGGCTCGGGGCTATGGCTACACCTTC CASSFSGARGYGYTF
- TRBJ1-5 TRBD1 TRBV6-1 TGTGCCAGCAGTGCAACGACAGGGGCCAATCAGCCCCAGCATTTT CASSATTGANQPQHF
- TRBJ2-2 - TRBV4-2 TGTGCCAGCAGCCAAGAGCGTTTTCCCGGGGAGCTGTTTTTT CASSQERFPGELFF
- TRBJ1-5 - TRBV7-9 TGTGCCAGCAGCCGGGAAAGCAATCAGCCCCAGCATTTT CASSRESNQPQHF
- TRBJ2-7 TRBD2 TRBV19 TGTGCCAGTAGTATAGGACTAGCGGGAGGGATTGGGCGCGAGCAGTACTTC CASSIGLAGGIGREQYF
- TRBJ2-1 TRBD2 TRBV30 TGTGCCTGGAGTCGGGGAGGGCCCTACAATGAGCAGTTCTTC CAWSRGGPYNEQFF
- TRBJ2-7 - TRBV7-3 TGTGCCAGCAGCCCCTCCGGGGAAACGAAGCAGTACTTC CASSPSGETKQYF
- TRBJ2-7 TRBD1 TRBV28 TGTGCCAGCAGTCCCCTCTCGGGACAGGGGTCCTACGAGCAGTACTTC CASSPLSGQGSYEQYF
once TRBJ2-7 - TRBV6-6 TGTGCCAGCAGCCAGTTGGGCTACGAGCAGTACTTC CASSQLGYEQYF
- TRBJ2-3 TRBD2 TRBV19 TGTGCCAGTAGTCGGAGAATAGCGGGGGTTCAGCCGGATACGCAGTATTTT CASSRRIAGVQPDTQYF